The 22 T cell receptor beta chains below come from one sample, sequenced in a study of T-cell memory formation after mild COVID-19. TCRdb independently ran MiXCR on the 5' RACE reads; one entry per CDR3 protein. The sample holds almost 550,000 distinct CDR3 sequences, around 20% seen once. Sequencing was performed on PBMCs or a T cell subset sorted from them (not recorded which). The receptors derive from an adult woman who had mild COVID-19 (a few samples of this study predate the infection). Cell type and time point are not known.

This clonotype was picked up a small number of times. The chain recombines TRBV19 with TRBJ2-5; D ambiguous. V dropped 6 bases and J dropped 5 bases, with 13 bases sitting between them. Germline V gene lookup returns CDR1 LNHDA and CDR2 SQIVND (reference sequence). The CDR3 spans 13 residues. The CDR3 DNA sequence: TGTGCCAGTAGCCGGTCTACGTATGAGACCCAGTACTTC. It encodes CASSRSTYETQYF.

The V and J genes are TRBV27 and TRBJ1-1, with 11 bases matching TRBD1. The trim removed 2 bases at V and 6 bases at J, leaving 2 bases unmatched. Germline V lookup: CDR1 MNHEY, CDR2 SMNVEV (reference sequence). The length of the CDR3 is 14 residues. CDR3 in DNA: TGTGCCAGCAGTTTAGTGGGACAGGGGGCTGAAGCTTTCTTT. Residues: CASSLVGQGAEAFF.

This clonotype turned up a few times. The gene calls are TRBV6-5 and TRBJ1-2; the D is unclear. CDR3 length: 11 residues. Trimming pared 6 bases from V and 8 bases from J, leaving 10 bases between. From germline, CDR1 is MNHEY and CDR2 SVGAGI. The CDR3: CASRLLDGYTF. The CDR3 region has the DNA TGTGCCAGCAGGCTTTTAGACGGCTACACCTTC.

CDR3 residues: CASSFRSKTGGYGYTF. The CDR3 DNA is TGCGCCAGCAGCTTCCGATCAAAAACAGGGGGCTATGGCTACACCTTC. The chain carries TRBV5-1 and TRBJ1-2; 8 bases fit TRBD1. The junction had 10 bases not matched to a gene; V was cut back by 2 bases and J by 4 bases. This CDR3 spans 16 amino acids. Germline V lookup: CDR1 SGHRS, CDR2 YFSETQ.

For the CDR3, the DNA is TGTGCCAGCAGTTTGAGGGGGGAATGGCATGAGCAGTTCTTC. This gives the protein CASSLRGEWHEQFF. This chain uses TRBV12-3 or TRBV12-4 with TRBJ2-1; D may match TRBD1 or TRBD2 (6 bases each). The length of the CDR3 is 14 residues. The V end lost 3 bases, the J end lost 8 bases, and 14 bases lay between the germline ends.

This clonotype showed up just a few times. The chain is built from TRBV12-3 or TRBV12-4 and TRBJ1-5; the match to TRBD1 covers 7 bases. This CDR3 has 14 residues. V lost 6 bases to trimming and J lost 7 bases; unmatched junction nucleotides: 9. CDR3 in DNA: TGTGCCAGCAGCATGACAGGGCTTGGACAGCCCCAGCATTTT. This codes for CASSMTGLGQPQHF.

This clonotype was found a few times. The V and J genes are TRBV2 and TRBJ2-5, with 7 bases fitting TRBD1. V was clipped by 4 bases and J by 1 base; unmatched bases: 6. The CDR3 runs to 15 residues. The germline V gene encodes CDR1 SNHLY and CDR2 FYNNEI. The CDR3 coding sequence is TGTGCCAGCAGTGCTCGGACAGGACTCCAAGAGACCCAGTACTTC. Encoded protein: CASSARTGLQETQYF.

This clonotype has more than one count but fewer than ten. The genes are TRBV25-1 and TRBJ2-6; a weak D match, TRBD2 (5 bases). V shed 2 bases and J shed 1 base, with 9 bases lying between them. Germline V gene data show CDR1 as MGHDK and CDR2 as SYGVNS. The length of the CDR3 is 16 residues. The chain's CDR3 is CASSELEVSGANVLTF. The CDR3 DNA is TGTGCCAGCAGTGAACTGGAGGTGTCTGGGGCCAACGTCCTGACTTTC.

This clonotype was seen a few times. The chain combines TRBV29-1 with TRBJ2-1; D might be TRBD1 (6 bases). V lost 7 bases to trimming and J lost 2 bases, with 18 bases between them. Per germline, CDR1 SQVTM and CDR2 ANQGSEA. The CDR3 loop spans 15 amino acids. CDR3 coding DNA: TGCAGCGGGCACTGGACAGTCCTCACCTACAATGAGCAGTTCTTC. Protein product: CSGHWTVLTYNEQFF.

The chain carries TRBV30 and TRBJ2-5, with 9 bases fitting TRBD2. The CDR3 extends over 14 amino acids. V lost 2 bases to trimming and J lost 4 bases; unmatched junction nucleotides: 5. Germline values: CDR1 GTSNPN, CDR2 SVGIG (reference sequence). Here the CDR3 reads CAWSLGGGAETQYF. DNA of the CDR3: TGTGCCTGGAGTTTGGGCGGGGGGGCAGAGACCCAGTACTTC.

The sample holds a few counts of this clonotype. The chain combines TRBV29-1 with TRBJ1-2, with TRBD1 matching 12 bases. Trimming removed 0 bases from V and 7 bases from J; junction bases left unmatched: 15. The CDR3 totals 18 residues. The germline V gene has CDR1 SQVTM and CDR2 ANQGSEA. Written as DNA, the CDR3 is TGCAGCGTTGAAGAAACCGGGACAGGGGGCGCGGTTCTGGGTGGCTACACCTTC. It yields the protein CSVEETGTGGAVLGGYTF.

A few counts support this clonotype. This sequence joins TRBV2 and TRBJ2-5; 9 bases match TRBD2. This CDR3 is 17 amino acids long. Germline V CDR1 and CDR2: SNHLY, FYNNEI. J was trimmed by 4 bases and V by 1 base; bases with no gene match: 10. The CDR3 DNA follows: TGTGCCAGCAGTGAAGGTTCCACTAGCGGGCGTTCAGAGACCCAGTACTTC. Encoded protein: CASSEGSTSGRSETQYF.

V is TRBV12-3 or TRBV12-4 and J is TRBJ1-2; 9 bases are a match to TRBD1. The V and J ends lost 6 bases and 4 bases, in that order; junction bases with no gene match: 6. This CDR3 comprises 14 residues. The CDR3 here is CASSTGTGRYGYTF. In DNA, the CDR3 is TGTGCCAGCAGCACCGGGACAGGGCGCTATGGCTACACCTTC.

The V call is TRBV29-1, the J call TRBJ1-4; D is undetermined. This CDR3 is 12 amino acids long. Trimming left V 6 bases short and J 8 bases short, with 13 bases between. The germline CDR1 and CDR2 sequences are SQVTM and ANQGSEA. CDR3 loop: CSVGGRREKLFF. The CDR3 DNA is TGCAGCGTGGGAGGGAGGAGAGAAAAACTGTTTTTT.

This clonotype was detected a few times. J is TRBJ2-1 and V is TRBV6-4; TRBD1 is a possible D gene (6 bases). The CDR3 covers 13 residues. V shed 5 bases and J shed 2 bases, with 7 bases lying between them. Germline V lookup: CDR1 MRHNA, CDR2 SNTAGT. DNA for the CDR3: TGTGCCAGCAGTCAGGGGACCTACAATGAGCAGTTCTTC. Its translation: CASSQGTYNEQFF.

The chain combines TRBV29-1 with TRBJ2-1, with a tentative D call TRBD2 (7 bases). CDR1 is SQVTM and CDR2 is ANQGSEA in the germline V gene. The CDR3 runs 16 residues. V was pared by 3 bases and J by 8 bases, with 23 bases between. In nucleotides, the CDR3 is TGCAGCGTTGAGGACGCGGGGGCCGATGGTTCAGATGAGCAGTTCTTC. Protein: CSVEDAGADGSDEQFF.

This clonotype was seen a handful of times. The chain uses TRBV5-6 and TRBJ1-6, with a tentative D call TRBD1 (5 bases). This CDR3 region has 16 residues. Trimming pared 4 bases from V and 0 bases from J, leaving 11 bases between. Germline V CDR1 and CDR2: SGHDT, YYEEEE. The CDR3 DNA sequence: TGTGCCAGCAGCCTGGACACCTCCTCCTATAATTCACCCCTCCACTTT. Translation gives CASSLDTSSYNSPLHF.

The sample holds a few counts of this clonotype. The V gene is TRBV12-3 or TRBV12-4, the J gene TRBJ2-5; 8 nucleotides line up with TRBD2. The V gene end was trimmed by 6 bases and the J gene end by 5 bases; junction bases not matched to a gene: 11. The CDR3 is 15 amino acids. The CDR3 region has the DNA TGTGCCAGCAGCCCGAATCGCGGGGGGCCGGAGACCCAGTACTTC. Protein product: CASSPNRGGPETQYF.

This clonotype was seen at least ten times. This rearrangement joins TRBV12-5 to TRBJ1-1; D is perhaps TRBD1 (6 bases). The germline V and J ends were trimmed by 3 bases and 1 base, with 27 bases remaining between them. This CDR3 has 20 residues. Germline V CDR1 and CDR2: LGHNT, FRNRAP. CDR3 nucleotides: TGTGCTAGTGGTTTCGCGAATTCCGGGGGGCGTTTTGTAGCGAACACTGAAGCTTTCTTT. This sequence encodes CASGFANSGGRFVANTEAFF.

The chain carries TRBV7-6 and TRBJ2-1; 12 bases fit TRBD2. This CDR3 has 18 residues. Looked up from germline, CDR1 is SGHVS and CDR2 is FNYEAQ. Losses at the gene ends were 3 bases for V and 2 bases for J; bases not matched to a gene: 8. In DNA form, the CDR3 reads TGTGCCAGCAGCTTGCACCTTGCTAGCGGGGGGGCCTACAATGAGCAGTTCTTC. Protein sequence: CASSLHLASGGAYNEQFF.

This clonotype was observed once. The rearrangement uses TRBV9 and TRBJ2-1; TRBD2 aligns across 12 bases. CDR1 is SGDLS and CDR2 is YYNGEE in the germline V gene. This CDR3 region has 16 residues. V shed 1 base, J shed 9 bases, and the junction held 8 bases outside the gene matches. CDR3 sequence: CASSVNRLAGDPEQFF. The CDR3 DNA sequence: TGTGCCAGCAGCGTAAACCGACTAGCGGGAGACCCTGAGCAGTTCTTC.

The chain carries TRBV7-6 and TRBJ2-7; possibly TRBD2 for D (6 bases). The germline V gene encodes CDR1 SGHVS and CDR2 FNYEAQ. The V end was cut by 1 base, the J end by 2 bases, with 15 bases between. This CDR3 is 16 amino acids long. The CDR3 here is CASSLGHWGGAYEQYF. The CDR3 DNA follows: TGTGCCAGCAGCTTAGGCCATTGGGGCGGGGCCTACGAGCAGTACTTC.